This TCR beta chain was documented in a study of cytomegalovirus exposure and HLA in healthy donors. Researchers ran the PCR with 60 Vbeta and 13 Jbeta primers. Profiled with immunoSEQ multiplex PCR; TCRdb holds only in-frame clones, not every one. The table has roughly 89,000 clones, roughly 76% seen once. From germline, CDR1 is MDHEN and CDR2 SYDVKM. V shed 4 bases, J shed 11 bases, and the junction held 9 bases outside the gene matches. The CDR3 loop spans 13 amino acids. Material: PBMCs. This TCR came from a woman between 25 and 40 years old in good health and CMV-seronegative. The chain combines TRBV28 with TRBJ2-3; 7 nucleotides align to TRBD1. CDR3 residues: CASSSQPGQLQYF. The CDR3 nucleotides are TGTGCCAGCAGTTCCCAACCGGGACAGTTGCAGTATTTT.